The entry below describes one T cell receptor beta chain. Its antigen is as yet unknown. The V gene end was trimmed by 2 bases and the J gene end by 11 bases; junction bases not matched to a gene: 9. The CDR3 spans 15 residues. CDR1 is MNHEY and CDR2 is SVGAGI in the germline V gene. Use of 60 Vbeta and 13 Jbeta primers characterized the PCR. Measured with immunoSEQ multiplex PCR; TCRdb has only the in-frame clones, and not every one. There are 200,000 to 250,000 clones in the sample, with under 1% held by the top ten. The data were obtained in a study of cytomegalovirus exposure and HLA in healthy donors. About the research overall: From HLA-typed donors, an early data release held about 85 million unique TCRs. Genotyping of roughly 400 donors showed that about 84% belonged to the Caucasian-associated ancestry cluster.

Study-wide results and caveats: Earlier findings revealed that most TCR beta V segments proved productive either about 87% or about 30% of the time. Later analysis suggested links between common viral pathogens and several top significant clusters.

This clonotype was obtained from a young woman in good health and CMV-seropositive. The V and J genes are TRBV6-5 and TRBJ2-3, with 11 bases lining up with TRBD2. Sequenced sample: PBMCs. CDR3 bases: TGTGCCAGCAGTTACGGTAGCGGGGGGGGACCGGGGCAGTATTTT. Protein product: CASSYGSGGGPGQYF.